What follows describes a single T cell receptor (beta chain). This clone was picked up a small number of times. Its antigen target is currently unknown. No base-level quality is on record; no much larger clone is a single base apart. This sample is part of a study of cytomegalovirus exposure and HLA in healthy donors (TCRdb year 2017). At the level of the whole study: According to an earlier analysis of around 600 of the donors, 150 million to 200 million T cells yielded roughly 100 million unique TCR beta sequences and about 300 Gb of sequence data. An early release that covered more than 550 HLA-typed donors contained approximately 300 gigabases of sequencing data and approximately 85 million unique TCR sequences. Of the 300 to 500 genotyped donors, approximately 80% were placed in the genetic ancestry cluster associated with self-reported Caucasian donors. The aim of the study was to test whether cataloging public T cell receptors could identify signatures of past pathogen exposure. The study used immunosequencing to profile the T cell repertoires of 666 subjects and linked those repertoires to cytomegalovirus serostatus. Besides the first cohort of under 700 subjects, a separate validation cohort made up of over 95 different subjects was used. High-throughput TCR immunosequencing, statistical association of individual TCRs with disease status, and machine learning were combined to predict cytomegalovirus infection status. A later analysis re-examined previously published TCR beta repertoires from 600 to 700 donors and added high-resolution HLA genotyping to investigate patterns of TCR occurrence. In the later analysis, no new phenotypic data were used to find candidate immune exposures; instead, reliance was placed on TCR beta sequences and their occurrence across donors. In an earlier analysis of roughly 600 of the donors, high-throughput TCR beta sequencing was used to judge whether each TCR beta V gene segment behaved as functional or pseudogenic. Donor age, sex, ethnicity and CMV serostatus were compiled alongside the repertoire data. A later genetic analysis took genome-wide SNP genotypes for about 65% of the 666 donors and used that subset as a discovery cohort. Every repertoire in the discovery cohort had been generated on one and the same sequencing platform. Class I and class II HLA loci were covered by the typing at four-digit resolution. Typing coverage varied by locus: about 620-630 donors for A, B, C, DRB1 and DQB1; around 560 for DQA1; about 590 for DPA1; about 450 for DPB1. Roughly five DR-DQ haplotypes were handled as single units for association and clustering because linkage in the cohort was strong. On average, roughly 200,000 unique TCR beta nucleotide sequences were sequenced per donor among 398 genotyped donors of the cohort, with roughly 18% of those sequences being non-productive.

The cohort comprised hundreds of healthy bone marrow donors. At the time of sampling, all cohort members were nominally healthy, though unrecorded immune exposures were likely present. The donor was CMV seronegative and was included in the group of a few hundred seronegative cohort members. A peripheral blood sample was collected from each donor, and TCR beta sequencing was performed on peripheral blood mononuclear cells. Genomic DNA was extracted from the blood cell samples with the Qiagen DNeasy Blood Extraction Kit. Overall study results and their limits: According to a later analysis, parvovirus B19, influenza, CMV and Epstein-Barr virus appeared linked to several top co-occurrence clusters. HLA typing was unavailable for some donors at each locus, so association tests used only the typed subset. A later analysis found that most CMV-associated TCR beta chains appeared HLA-restricted, with HLA associations seemingly driven largely by CMV exposure. Some IMGT-functional V segments, including TRBV6-2 and TRBV6-3, could not be distinguished by the 87-base-pair reads and were therefore excluded. Linkage disequilibrium might explain the correlated functional status among segregating V segments, but an unknown experimental factor could not be ruled out. Presence/absence analyses assumed roughly uniform sequencing depth across donors, an assumption that may not hold. The study gave a list of under 200 TCR beta chains associated with cytomegalovirus. Compared with equally common non-associated chains, HLA-associated TCR beta chains in a later analysis were more clonally expanded and had lower generation probabilities. According to the authors, the approach could potentially be generalized to other disease states and immunological phenotypes. Because counts were too low, about 15 rarely observed V segments, including chromosome 9 orphons, were left out of the earlier analysis of several hundred of the donors. In this cohort, only TCR beta chains were sequenced, and detectable features were limited by the absence of alpha or paired-chain data. Three of the identified cytomegalovirus-associated TCR beta chains were confirmed in vitro to be specific for cytomegalovirus antigens. Most TCR sequences were seen in very few donors, while some public TCRs were found in many individuals. In a later genetic analysis, fewer N-insertions in productive TCRs were reported among donors in an Asian-associated ancestry cluster than the approximately 630-donor mean. An association between a missense DCLRE1C variant and V-gene and J-gene trimming of TCR beta chains was found in a later genetic analysis and replicated in an independent cohort. The classifier was reported to diagnose cytomegalovirus status with high specificity and sensitivity in both the original and validation cohorts. When HLA alleles, especially DR and DQ, strongly co-occurred, attributing TCR associations to individual alleles was difficult. A cluster of highly shared sequence variants was judged likely to represent a technical artifact of the sequencing pipeline. In an earlier analysis of about 600 of the donors, most TCR beta V segments appeared in productive rearrangements about 87% or about 30% of the time, broadly matching IMGT annotations. A further reported finding was that TCR beta sequences accurately predicted the HLA-A and HLA-B alleles for most subjects in the first cohort. The only immune exposure information available for the cohort was CMV serostatus. At a false discovery rate of 0.05, a later analysis linked 16,951 TCR beta sequences to specific HLA alleles. In a later analysis, the rate of TCR association differed among HLA loci, with DRB1 alleles having the most associated TCRs and HLA-C alleles having the fewest.

Receptors were amplified or captured by the immunoSEQ multiplex PCR assay. A mixture of 60 forward primers for TCR Vbeta segments and 13 reverse primers for TCR Jbeta segments was used in the multiplex PCR. Amplification of the CDR3 region of rearranged TCR beta genes was performed with a multiplex PCR assay on genomic DNA. On the Illumina HiSeq System, the amplified TCR beta libraries were sequenced as 87-base-pair reads. The published analysis was carried out like this. Across the roughly 670 repertoires, a later analysis counted roughly 77 million unique TCR beta chains, about 10 million of which were shared by at least two donors. A nearest-neighbor algorithm error-corrected the raw reads and collapsed the reads into unique sequences, merging closely related sequences to remove PCR and sequencing errors. V, D and J gene segments were assigned by aligning CDR3 sequences to IMGT reference sequences. Each retained sequence needed at least a six-nucleotide match to both a V gene segment and a J gene segment. Rearrangements were called productive when the CDR3 lacked stop codons and stayed in frame with V and J; all others were non-productive. Following IMGT convention, CDR3 was defined as the stretch from the second conserved V-encoded cysteine up to the conserved J-encoded phenylalanine. In an earlier analysis of 500 to 650 of the donors, sequences lacking an unambiguous match to a single V gene segment were excluded. An earlier analysis of 587 of the donors classified V segments as functional when productive rearrangements were above 56.7% and as segregating when the standard deviation between donors was above 5%. A statistical classification framework was developed to diagnose cytomegalovirus status using the catalog of TCR beta chain sequences. V and J gene assignment, in a later analysis, came from comparing TCR nucleotide sequences with IMGT/GENE-DB human TR gene sequences. In a later analysis, CDR3 sequences and most-parsimonious VDJ recombination scenarios were assigned using the TCRdist pipeline. In a later analysis, each TCR beta chain was defined by its CDR3 amino acid sequence together with its V-gene family, and reads lacking a unique V-gene family were excluded. To address suspected cross-contamination and a sequencing artifact, a later analysis removed approximately 600 highly shared, low-generation-probability nucleotide sequences. For each public chain, a later analysis derived a clonal expansion index from normalized ranks of inferred template counts within each repertoire. In a later analysis, generation probabilities were computed with a VDJ recombination model fitted to out-of-frame rearrangements, and the resulting probabilities were checked against IGoR. Hypergeometric tests were used in a later analysis to score TCR-TCR, TCR-HLA and TCR-CMV co-occurrence, with a repertoire-size bias correction applied to the TCR pairs. A later analysis estimated false discovery rates by permuting HLA or CMV assignments 20 times. In a later analysis, co-occurring TCRs were grouped using DBSCAN, and TCRdist sequence similarity was added for clustering within HLA-allele-positive subsets. For co-occurrence clustering, repertoires with fewer than 30,000 or more than 120,000 public chains were excluded, along with 5 or 6 repertoires with anomalous nucleotide sharing. As stored in TCRdb, this immuneACCESS dataset retains in-frame rearrangements with V and J assigned. A fraction of the clones does not appear; measured against another copy, unresolved V genes explain less than half of the discrepancy, and the remainder lacks a known reason. V, J and clone size were drawn from that table, and D and trimming were deduced from the DNA. This sample lists about 140,000 clones; about 79% were detected once. Of the sample, 2.5% to 3.5% is held by the ten largest clones.

Trimming takes 5 bases from V and 1 base from J, and the germline ends sit 14 bases apart. In the germline V gene, CDR1 corresponds to MNHEY and CDR2 to SVGAGI. The CDR3 runs 15 residues from the cysteine to the phenylalanine. Only CDR3 DNA remains: 45 bases, in frame from the first base. The rearranged segments are TRBV6-5 and TRBJ1-2, with TRBD1 tentatively as D gene (5 bases match). The TCR originated in a male donor in good health and CMV-seronegative. Sequenced material: PBMCs. The DNA sequence is as follows: TGTGCCAGCAGTCGAGGTAGACAGATTAACTATGGCTACACCTTC. It codes for CASSRGRQINYGYTF.